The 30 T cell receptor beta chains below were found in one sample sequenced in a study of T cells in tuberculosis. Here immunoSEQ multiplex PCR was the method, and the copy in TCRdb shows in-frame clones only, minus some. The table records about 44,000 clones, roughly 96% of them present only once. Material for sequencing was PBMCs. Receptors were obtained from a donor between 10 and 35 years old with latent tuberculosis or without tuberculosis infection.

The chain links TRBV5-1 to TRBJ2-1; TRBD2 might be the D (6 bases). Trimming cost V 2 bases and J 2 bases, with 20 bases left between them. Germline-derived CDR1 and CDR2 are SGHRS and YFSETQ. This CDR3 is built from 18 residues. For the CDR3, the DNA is TGCGCCAGCAGCTTTTATCAAACCGGGACTGCACCCTACAATGAGCAGTTCTTC. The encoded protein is CASSFYQTGTAPYNEQFF.

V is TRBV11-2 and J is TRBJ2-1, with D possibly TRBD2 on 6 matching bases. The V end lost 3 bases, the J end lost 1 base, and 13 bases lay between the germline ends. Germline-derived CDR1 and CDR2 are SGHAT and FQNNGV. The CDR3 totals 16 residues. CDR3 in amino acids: CASSFFREVSYNEQFF. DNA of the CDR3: TGTGCCAGCAGCTTTTTTAGGGAGGTATCCTACAATGAGCAGTTCTTC. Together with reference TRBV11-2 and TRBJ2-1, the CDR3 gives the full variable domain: EAGVAQSPRYKIIEKRQSVAFWCNPISGHATLYWYQQILGQGPKLLIQFQNNGVVDDSQLPKDRFSAERLKGVDSTLKIQPAKLEDSAVYLCASSFFREVSYNEQFFGPGTRLTVL.

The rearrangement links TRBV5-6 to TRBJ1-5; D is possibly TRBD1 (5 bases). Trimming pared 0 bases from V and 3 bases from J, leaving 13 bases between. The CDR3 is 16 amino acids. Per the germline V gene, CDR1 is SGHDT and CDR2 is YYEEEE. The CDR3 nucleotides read TGTGCCAGCAGCTTGGGGGCGGGGCGGATCAATCAGCCCCAGCATTTT. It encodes CASSLGAGRINQPQHF.

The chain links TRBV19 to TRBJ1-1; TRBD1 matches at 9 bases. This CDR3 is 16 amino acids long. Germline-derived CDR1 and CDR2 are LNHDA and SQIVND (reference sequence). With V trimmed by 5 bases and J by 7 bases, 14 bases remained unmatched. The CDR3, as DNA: TGTGCCAGTAGTCCCCCTTGGACAGGGGTCGTAGATGAAGCTTTCTTT. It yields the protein CASSPPWTGVVDEAFF.

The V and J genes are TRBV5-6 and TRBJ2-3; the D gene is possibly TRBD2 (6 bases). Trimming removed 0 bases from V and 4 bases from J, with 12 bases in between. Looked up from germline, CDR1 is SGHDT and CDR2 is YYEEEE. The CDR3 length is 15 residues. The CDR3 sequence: CASSLGRLVPDTQYF. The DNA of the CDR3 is TGTGCCAGCAGCTTGGGGAGACTAGTCCCAGATACGCAGTATTTT.

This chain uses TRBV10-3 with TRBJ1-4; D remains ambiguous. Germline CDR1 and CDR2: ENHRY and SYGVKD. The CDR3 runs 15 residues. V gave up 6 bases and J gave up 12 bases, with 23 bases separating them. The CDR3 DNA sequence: TGTGCCATCAGAGACATCGGGATGGGCGATGAGCAACTGTTTTTT. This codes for CAIRDIGMGDEQLFF.

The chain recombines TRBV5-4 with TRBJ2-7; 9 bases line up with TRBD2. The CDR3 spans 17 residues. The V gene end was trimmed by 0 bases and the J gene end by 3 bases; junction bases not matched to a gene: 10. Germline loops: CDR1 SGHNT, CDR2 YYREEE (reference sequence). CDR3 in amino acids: CASSLGAGGPPIYEQYF. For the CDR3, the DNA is TGTGCCAGCAGCTTGGGGGCGGGGGGGCCCCCTATCTACGAGCAGTACTTC.

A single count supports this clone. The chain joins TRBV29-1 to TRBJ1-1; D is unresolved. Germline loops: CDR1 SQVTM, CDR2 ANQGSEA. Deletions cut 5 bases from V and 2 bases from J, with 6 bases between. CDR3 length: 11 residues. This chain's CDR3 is CSVPGNTEAFF. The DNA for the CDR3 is TGCAGCGTTCCGGGTAACACTGAAGCTTTCTTT.

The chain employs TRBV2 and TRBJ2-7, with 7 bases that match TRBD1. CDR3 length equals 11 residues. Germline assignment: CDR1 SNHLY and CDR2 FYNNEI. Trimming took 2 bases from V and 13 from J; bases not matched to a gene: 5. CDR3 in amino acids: CASSELTGAYF. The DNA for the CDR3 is TGTGCCAGCAGTGAATTAACAGGGGCCTACTTC.

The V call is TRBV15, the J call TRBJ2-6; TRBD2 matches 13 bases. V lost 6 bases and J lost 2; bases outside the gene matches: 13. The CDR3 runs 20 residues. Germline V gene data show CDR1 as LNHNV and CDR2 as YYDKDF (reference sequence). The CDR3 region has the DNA TGTGCCACCAGGGCGCCGGGACTAGCGGGGATAAGGGCTGGGGCCAACGTCCTGACTTTC. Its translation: CATRAPGLAGIRAGANVLTF.

The CDR3 DNA sequence: TGTGCCAGCAGCTTAGCCGTGAGAACAGGGGGAAGATGGGGCTACACCTTC. It yields the protein CASSLAVRTGGRWGYTF. This chain uses TRBV7-8 with TRBJ1-2; 8 nucleotides line up with TRBD1. The V segment lost 0 bases and the J segment 8 bases; nucleotides outside the gene matches: 14. The CDR3 sequence is 17 residues long. Germline-derived CDR1 and CDR2 are SGHVS and FQNEAQ.

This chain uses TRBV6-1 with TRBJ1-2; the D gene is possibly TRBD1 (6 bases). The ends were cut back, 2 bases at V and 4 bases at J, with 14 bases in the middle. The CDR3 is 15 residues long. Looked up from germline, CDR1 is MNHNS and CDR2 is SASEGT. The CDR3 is CASSETQGTAYGYTF. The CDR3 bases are TGTGCCAGCAGTGAAACTCAGGGGACCGCCTATGGCTACACCTTC.

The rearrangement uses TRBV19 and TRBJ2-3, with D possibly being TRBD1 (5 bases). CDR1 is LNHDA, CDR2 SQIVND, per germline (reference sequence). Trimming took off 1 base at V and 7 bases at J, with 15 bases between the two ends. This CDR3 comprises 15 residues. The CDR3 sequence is CASSIGYLRQNTQYF. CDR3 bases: TGTGCCAGTAGTATAGGTTATTTACGACAGAATACGCAGTATTTT.

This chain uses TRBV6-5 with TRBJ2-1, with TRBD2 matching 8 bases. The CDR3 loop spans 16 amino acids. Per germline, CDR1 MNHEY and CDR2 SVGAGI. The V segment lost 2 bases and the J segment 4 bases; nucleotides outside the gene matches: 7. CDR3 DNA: TGTGCCAGCAGTTACAAGGGCGGGGGGCCGTACAATGAGCAGTTCTTC. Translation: CASSYKGGGPYNEQFF.

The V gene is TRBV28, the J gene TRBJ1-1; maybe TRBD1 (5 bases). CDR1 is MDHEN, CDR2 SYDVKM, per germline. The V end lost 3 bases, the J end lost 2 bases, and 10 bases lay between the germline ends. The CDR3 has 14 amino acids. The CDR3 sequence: CASSLGLLNTEAFF. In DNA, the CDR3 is TGTGCCAGCAGTTTGGGGCTCTTAAACACTGAAGCTTTCTTT.

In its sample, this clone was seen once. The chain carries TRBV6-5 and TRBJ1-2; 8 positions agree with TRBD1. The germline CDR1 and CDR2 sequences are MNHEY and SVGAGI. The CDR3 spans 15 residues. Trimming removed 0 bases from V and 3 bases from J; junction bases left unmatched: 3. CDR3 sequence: CASSYSQGAHYGYTF. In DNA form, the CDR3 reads TGTGCCAGCAGTTACTCGCAGGGGGCGCACTATGGCTACACCTTC.

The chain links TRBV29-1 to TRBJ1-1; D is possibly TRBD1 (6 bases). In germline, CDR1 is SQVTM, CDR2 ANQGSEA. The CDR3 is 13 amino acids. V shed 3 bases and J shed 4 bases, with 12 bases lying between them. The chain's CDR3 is CSVDTGLGTEAFF. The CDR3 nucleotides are TGCAGCGTTGATACAGGGCTAGGCACTGAAGCTTTCTTT.

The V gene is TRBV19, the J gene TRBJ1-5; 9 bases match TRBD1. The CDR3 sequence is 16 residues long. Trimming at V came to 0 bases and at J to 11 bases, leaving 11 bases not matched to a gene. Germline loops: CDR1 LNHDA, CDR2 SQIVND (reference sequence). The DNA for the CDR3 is TGTGCCAGTAGTATAGACTCAGGGACAGGGAGAATGTCCCAGCATTTT. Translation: CASSIDSGTGRMSQHF.

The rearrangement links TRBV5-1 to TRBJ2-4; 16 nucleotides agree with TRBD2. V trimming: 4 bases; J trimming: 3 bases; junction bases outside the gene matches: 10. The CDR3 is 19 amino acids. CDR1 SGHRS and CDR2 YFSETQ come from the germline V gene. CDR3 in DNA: TGCGCCAGCAGCGCGGGACTAGCGGGAGGGCCGGGAAACAAAAACATTCAGTACTTC. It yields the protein CASSAGLAGGPGNKNIQYF.

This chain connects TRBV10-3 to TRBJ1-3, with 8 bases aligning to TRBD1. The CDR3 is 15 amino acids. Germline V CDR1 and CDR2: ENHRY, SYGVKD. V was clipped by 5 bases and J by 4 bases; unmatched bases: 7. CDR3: CAISSSDRGGNTIYF. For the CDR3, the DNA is TGTGCCATCAGTTCCTCCGACAGGGGAGGAAACACCATATATTTT.

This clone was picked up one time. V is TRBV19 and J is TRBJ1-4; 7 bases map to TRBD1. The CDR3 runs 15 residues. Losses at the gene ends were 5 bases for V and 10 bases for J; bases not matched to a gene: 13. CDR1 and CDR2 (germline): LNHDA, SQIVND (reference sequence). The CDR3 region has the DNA TGTGCCAGTAGTCCCGGTCTTCGACAGGGCCCAAAACTGTTTTTT. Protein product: CASSPGLRQGPKLFF.

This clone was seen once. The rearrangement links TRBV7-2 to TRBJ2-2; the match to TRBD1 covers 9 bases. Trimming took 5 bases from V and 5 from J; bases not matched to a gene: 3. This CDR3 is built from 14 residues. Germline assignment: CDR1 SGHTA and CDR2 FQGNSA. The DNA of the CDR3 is TGTGCCAGCAGCCCAGGACAGGGGACCGGGGAGCTGTTTTTT. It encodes CASSPGQGTGELFF.

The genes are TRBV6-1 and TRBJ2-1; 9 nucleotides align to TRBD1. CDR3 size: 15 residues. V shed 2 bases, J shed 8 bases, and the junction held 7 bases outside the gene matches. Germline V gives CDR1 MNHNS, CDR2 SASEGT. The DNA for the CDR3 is TGTGCCAGCAGTGAAATAAGCAGGACAGGGGATGAGCAGTTCTTC. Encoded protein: CASSEISRTGDEQFF.

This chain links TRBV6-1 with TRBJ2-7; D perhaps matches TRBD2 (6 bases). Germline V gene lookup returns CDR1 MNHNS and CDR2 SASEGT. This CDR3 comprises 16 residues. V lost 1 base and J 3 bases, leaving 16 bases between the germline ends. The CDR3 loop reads CASSEERTTYSYEQYF. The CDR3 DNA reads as TGTGCCAGCAGTGAAGAACGGACTACCTATAGCTACGAGCAGTACTTC.

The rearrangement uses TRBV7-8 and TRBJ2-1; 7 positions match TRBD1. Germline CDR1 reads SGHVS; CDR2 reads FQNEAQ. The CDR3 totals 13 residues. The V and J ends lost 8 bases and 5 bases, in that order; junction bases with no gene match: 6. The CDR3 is CASSLGQNNEQFF. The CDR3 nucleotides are TGTGCCAGCTCACTGGGACAGAACAATGAGCAGTTCTTC.

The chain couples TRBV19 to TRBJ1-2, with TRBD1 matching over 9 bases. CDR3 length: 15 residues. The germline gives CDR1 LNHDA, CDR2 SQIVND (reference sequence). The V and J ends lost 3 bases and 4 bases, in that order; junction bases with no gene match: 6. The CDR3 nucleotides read TGTGCCAGTAGTATCCTCGGGACAGGGATCTATGGCTACACCTTC. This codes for CASSILGTGIYGYTF.

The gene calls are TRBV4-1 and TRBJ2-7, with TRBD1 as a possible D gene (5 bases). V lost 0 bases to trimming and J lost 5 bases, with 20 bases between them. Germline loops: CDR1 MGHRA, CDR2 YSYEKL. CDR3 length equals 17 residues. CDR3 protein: CASSQDSAQGVIDEQYF. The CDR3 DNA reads TGCGCCAGCAGCCAAGATTCAGCCCAGGGCGTAATCGACGAGCAGTACTTC.

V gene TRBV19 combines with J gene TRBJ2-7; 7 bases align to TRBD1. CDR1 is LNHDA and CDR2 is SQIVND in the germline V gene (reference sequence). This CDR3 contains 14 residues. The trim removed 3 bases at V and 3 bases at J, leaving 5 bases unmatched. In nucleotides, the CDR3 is TGTGCCAGTAGTATTCCAGGACAGGTCTACGAGCAGTACTTC. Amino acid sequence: CASSIPGQVYEQYF. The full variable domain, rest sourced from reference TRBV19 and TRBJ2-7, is DGGITQSPKYLFRKEGQNVTLSCEQNLNHDAMYWYRQDPGQGLRLIYYSQIVNDFQKGDIAEGYSVSREKKESFPLTVTSAQKNPTAFYLCASSIPGQVYEQYFGPGTRLTVT.

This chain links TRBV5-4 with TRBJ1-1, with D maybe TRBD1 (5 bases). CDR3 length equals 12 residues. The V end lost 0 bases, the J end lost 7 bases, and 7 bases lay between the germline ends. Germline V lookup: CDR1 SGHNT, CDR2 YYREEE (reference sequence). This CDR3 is CASSLEQGEAFF. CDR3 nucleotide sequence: TGTGCCAGCAGCTTGGAGCAGGGTGAAGCTTTCTTT.

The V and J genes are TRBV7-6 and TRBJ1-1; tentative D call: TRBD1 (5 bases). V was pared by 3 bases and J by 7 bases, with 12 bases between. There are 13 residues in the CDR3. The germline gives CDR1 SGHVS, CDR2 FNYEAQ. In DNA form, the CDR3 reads TGTGCCAGCAGCTTGACGGGGGGAGGTGAAGCTTTCTTT. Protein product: CASSLTGGGEAFF.